These 5 T cell receptor beta chains were sequenced from one sample in a study of molecular identifiers for immune sequencing clone quantification. TCRdb itself ran the PCR reads through MiXCR, one entry per CDR3 protein. Of 100,000 or so distinct CDR3 sequences listed, roughly a fifth are singletons. Sequencing was carried out using naive CD8+ T cells from blood, with Jurkat cell RNA spiked in. Subset in this sample: FACS-sorted CD8+CD4-CCR7+CD45RA+ naive T cells. The receptors originated from a human donor in good health. Some libraries in this study had Jurkat cell RNA spiked in.

This clonotype has a handful of counts. The V gene is TRBV30, the J gene TRBJ2-1, with 11 positions matching TRBD2. Germline V CDR1 and CDR2: GTSNPN, SVGIG (reference sequence). V was pared by 3 bases and J by 4 bases, with 5 bases of the junction left unmatched. The CDR3 is 15 residues long. The CDR3 DNA reads as TGTGCCTGGAGCCTACTAGCGGGGGTATACAATGAGCAGTTCTTC. Protein: CAWSLLAGVYNEQFF. The complete variable domain, with remaining parts taken from reference TRBV30 and TRBJ2-1, reads SQTIHQWPATLVQPVGSPLSLECTVEGTSNPNLYWYRQAAGRGLQLLFYSVGIGQISSEVPQNLSASRPQDRQFILSSKKLLLSDSGFYLCAWSLLAGVYNEQFFGPGTRLTVL.

The sample holds one count of this clonotype. The V call is TRBV13, the J call TRBJ2-2, with TRBD2 matching over 7 bases. Germline V gene sequence: CDR1 PRHDT, CDR2 FYEKMQ (reference sequence). This CDR3 has 12 residues. The trim removed 5 bases at V and 7 bases at J, leaving 1 base unmatched. DNA of the CDR3: TGTGCCAGCAGCGCGGGAGTCGGGGAGCTGTTTTTT. Translated: CASSAGVGELFF.

The gene calls are TRBV2 and TRBJ2-2; 15 bases fit TRBD2. This CDR3 comprises 19 residues. The junction had 7 bases not matched to a gene; V was cut back by 3 bases and J by 2 bases. Germline CDR1 reads SNHLY; CDR2 reads FYNNEI. The CDR3 spells CASSDMGLAGGRNTGELFF. CDR3 coding DNA: TGTGCCAGCAGTGATATGGGACTAGCGGGGGGACGAAACACCGGGGAGCTGTTTTTT.

Details on this clonotype: A read error may explain this, as a much larger clone is one base away. The chain carries TRBV29-1 and TRBJ2-7; TRBD2 is a possible D gene (6 bases). CDR1 and CDR2 from the germline V gene are SQVTM and ANQGSEA. The CDR3 length is 12 residues. This CDR3 is CSVEGGFNEQHF. The CDR3 DNA follows: TGCAGCGTTGAGGGAGGTTTCAACGAGCAGCACTTC.

The J gene is TRBJ2-2, the V gene TRBV12-3 or TRBV12-4; weak D call: TRBD1 (5 bases). V lost 6 bases and J lost 7, with 9 bases in between. This CDR3 contains 12 residues. In DNA form, the CDR3 reads TGTGCCAGCAGCTCAGGGTTCGGGGAGCTGTTTTTT. Translated: CASSSGFGELFF.